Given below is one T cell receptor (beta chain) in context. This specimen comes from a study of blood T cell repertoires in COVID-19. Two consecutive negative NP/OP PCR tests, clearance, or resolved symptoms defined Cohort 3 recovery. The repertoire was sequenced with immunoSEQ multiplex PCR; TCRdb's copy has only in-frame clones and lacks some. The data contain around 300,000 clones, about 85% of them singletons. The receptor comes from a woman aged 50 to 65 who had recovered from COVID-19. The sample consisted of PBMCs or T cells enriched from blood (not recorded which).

CDR3 in DNA: TGTGCCAGCAGCTACAGGCCTAGCGGGAGGGGGGGGCAGTTCTTC. Amino acids: CASSYRPSGRGGQFF. The chain has TRBV11-2 and TRBJ2-1, with TRBD2 matching over 12 bases. V was pared by 4 bases and J by 12 bases, with 10 bases of the junction left unmatched. There are 15 residues in the CDR3. CDR1 and CDR2 from the germline V gene are SGHAT and FQNNGV.